The clone carrying this T cell receptor beta chain was seen many times. Its antigen remains unidentified. This record comes from a study of T-cell reconstitution after alpha-beta-depleted transplantation in children. Library preparation (for TCRbeta) was performed with unique molecular identifiers. TCRdb redid the calling of the PCR reads with MiXCR, one entry per CDR3 protein. The repertoire consists of around 490,000 distinct CDR3 sequences, with over 9.5% occurring once and the leading ten covering 14%. Findings of the study overall: T-cell counts and diversity at one year post-transplant came mainly from newly produced T cells. Where alpha-beta T cells came from about two months after transplant was reportedly several hundred expanded graft clones. Elevated TCRbeta diversity at day 60 was traced, in some patients, to surviving recipient T cells and thymic progenitors.

CDR3 length equals 15 residues. Sequenced material: PBMCs, mostly from graft donor cells, taken 180 days after TCRalphabeta/CD19-depleted stem cell transplant. The sequence came from a female patient aged 2-10 years who had a stem cell transplant for aplastic anemia, so the T cells may come from the graft donor. The chain employs TRBV21-1 and TRBJ1-3. TRBV21-1 is annotated as a pseudogene. Written as DNA, the CDR3 is TGTGCCAGCAGCCTCCGGACGGACGATGGAAACACCATATATTTT. It is translated as CASSLRTDDGNTIYF.